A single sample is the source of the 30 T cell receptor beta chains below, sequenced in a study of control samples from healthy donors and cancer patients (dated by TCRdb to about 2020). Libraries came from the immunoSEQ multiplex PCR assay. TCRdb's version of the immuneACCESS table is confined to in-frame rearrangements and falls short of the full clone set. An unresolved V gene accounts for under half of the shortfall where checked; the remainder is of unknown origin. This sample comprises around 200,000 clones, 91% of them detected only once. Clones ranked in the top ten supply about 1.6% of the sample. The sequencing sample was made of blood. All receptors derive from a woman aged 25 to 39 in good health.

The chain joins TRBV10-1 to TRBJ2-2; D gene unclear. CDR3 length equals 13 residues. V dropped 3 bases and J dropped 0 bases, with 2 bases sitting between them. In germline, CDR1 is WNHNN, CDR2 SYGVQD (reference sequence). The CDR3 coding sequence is TGCGCCAGCAGTGACTCGAACACCGGGGAGCTGTTTTTT. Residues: CASSDSNTGELFF.

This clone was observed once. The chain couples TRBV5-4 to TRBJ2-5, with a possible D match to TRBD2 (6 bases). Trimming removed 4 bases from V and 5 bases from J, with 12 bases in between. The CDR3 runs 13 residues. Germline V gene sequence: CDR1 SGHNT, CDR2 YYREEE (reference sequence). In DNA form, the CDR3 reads TGTGCCAGCAGCCCGCTAGGGAGGGAGACCCAGTACTTC. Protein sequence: CASSPLGRETQYF.

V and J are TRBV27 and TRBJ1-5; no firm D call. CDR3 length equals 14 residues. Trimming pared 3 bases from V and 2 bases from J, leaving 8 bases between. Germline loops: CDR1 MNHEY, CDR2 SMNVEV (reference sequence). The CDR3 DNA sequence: TGTGCCAGCAGTTTTGGGCAGCGCAATCAGCCCCAGCATTTT. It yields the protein CASSFGQRNQPQHF.

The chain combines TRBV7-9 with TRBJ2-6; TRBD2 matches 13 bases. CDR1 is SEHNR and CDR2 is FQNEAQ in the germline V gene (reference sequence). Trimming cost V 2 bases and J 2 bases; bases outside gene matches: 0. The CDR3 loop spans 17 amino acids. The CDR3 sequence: CASSLTSGRAGANVLTF. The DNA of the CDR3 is TGTGCCAGCAGCTTAACTAGCGGGAGGGCTGGGGCCAACGTCCTGACTTTC.

CDR3 residues: CASSLDNSRDRGRKLFF. CDR3 bases: TGTGCCAGCAGCTTAGATAATAGCCGGGACAGGGGGCGAAAACTGTTTTTT. The V gene is TRBV11-2, the J gene TRBJ1-4; the match to TRBD1 covers 12 bases. Germline loops: CDR1 SGHAT, CDR2 FQNNGV. This CDR3 is 17 amino acids long. V lost 0 bases, J lost 10 bases, and 9 bases stayed unmatched.

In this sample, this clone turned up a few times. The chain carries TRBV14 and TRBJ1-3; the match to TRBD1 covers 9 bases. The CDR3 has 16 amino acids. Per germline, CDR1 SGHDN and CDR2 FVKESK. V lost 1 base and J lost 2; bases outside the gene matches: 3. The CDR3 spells CASSQGGTGPGNTIYF. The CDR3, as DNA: TGTGCCAGCAGCCAAGGCGGGACAGGGCCTGGAAACACCATATATTTT.

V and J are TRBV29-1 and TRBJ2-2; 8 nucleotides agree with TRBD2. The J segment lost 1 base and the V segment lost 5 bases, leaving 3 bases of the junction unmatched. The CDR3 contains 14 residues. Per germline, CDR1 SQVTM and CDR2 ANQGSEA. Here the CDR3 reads CSVKLAENTGELFF. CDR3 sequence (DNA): TGCAGCGTTAAACTAGCGGAGAACACCGGGGAGCTGTTTTTT.

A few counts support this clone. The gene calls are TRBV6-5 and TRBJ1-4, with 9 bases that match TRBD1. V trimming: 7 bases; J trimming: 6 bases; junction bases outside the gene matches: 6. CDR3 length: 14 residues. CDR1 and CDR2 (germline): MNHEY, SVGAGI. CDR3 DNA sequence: TGTGCCAGCACGGAGACAGGGGGGTATGAAAAACTGTTTTTT. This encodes CASTETGGYEKLFF.

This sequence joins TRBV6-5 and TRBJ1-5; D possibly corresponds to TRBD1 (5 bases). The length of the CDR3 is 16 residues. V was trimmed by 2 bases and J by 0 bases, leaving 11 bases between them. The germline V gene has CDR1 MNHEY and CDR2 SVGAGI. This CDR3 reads CASSYRGRISNQPQHF. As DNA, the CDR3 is TGTGCCAGCAGTTACAGGGGCCGGATTAGCAATCAGCCCCAGCATTTT.

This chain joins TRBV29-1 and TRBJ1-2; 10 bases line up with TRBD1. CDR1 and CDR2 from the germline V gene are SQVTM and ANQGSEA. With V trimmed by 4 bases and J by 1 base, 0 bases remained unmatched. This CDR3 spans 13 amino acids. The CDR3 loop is CSVGTGGNYGYTF. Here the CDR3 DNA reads TGCAGCGTTGGGACAGGGGGTAACTATGGCTACACCTTC.

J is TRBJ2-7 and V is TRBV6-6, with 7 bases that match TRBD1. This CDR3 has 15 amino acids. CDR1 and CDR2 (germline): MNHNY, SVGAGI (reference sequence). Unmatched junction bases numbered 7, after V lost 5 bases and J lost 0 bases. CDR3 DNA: TGTGCCAGCAGTGGGGGTGGACAGGCCTCCTACGAGCAGTACTTC. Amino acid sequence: CASSGGGQASYEQYF.

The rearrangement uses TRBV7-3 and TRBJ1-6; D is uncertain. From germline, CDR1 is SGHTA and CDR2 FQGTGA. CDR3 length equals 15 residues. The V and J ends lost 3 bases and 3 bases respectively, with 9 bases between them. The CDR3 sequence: CASSLVPDYNSPLHF. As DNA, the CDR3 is TGTGCCAGCAGCTTGGTACCAGACTATAATTCACCCCTCCACTTT.

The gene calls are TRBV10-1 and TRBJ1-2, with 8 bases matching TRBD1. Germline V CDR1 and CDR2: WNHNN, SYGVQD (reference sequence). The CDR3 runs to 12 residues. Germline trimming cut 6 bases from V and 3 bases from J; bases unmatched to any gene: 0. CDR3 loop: CASRTGDYGYTF. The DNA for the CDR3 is TGCGCCAGCAGGACAGGGGACTATGGCTACACCTTC.

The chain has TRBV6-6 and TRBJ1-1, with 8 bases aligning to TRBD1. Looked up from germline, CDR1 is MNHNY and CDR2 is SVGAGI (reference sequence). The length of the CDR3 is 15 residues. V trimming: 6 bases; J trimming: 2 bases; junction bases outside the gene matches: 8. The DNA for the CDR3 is TGTGCCAGCAGACCAACAGGGGGTGGTAACACTGAAGCTTTCTTT. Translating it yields CASRPTGGGNTEAFF.

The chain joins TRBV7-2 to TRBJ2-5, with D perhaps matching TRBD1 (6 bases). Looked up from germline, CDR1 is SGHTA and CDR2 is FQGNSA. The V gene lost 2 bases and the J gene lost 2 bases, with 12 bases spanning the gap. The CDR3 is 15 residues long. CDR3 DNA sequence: TGTGCCAGCAGCTTACGGCCAGGGGTTCAAGAGACCCAGTACTTC. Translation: CASSLRPGVQETQYF.

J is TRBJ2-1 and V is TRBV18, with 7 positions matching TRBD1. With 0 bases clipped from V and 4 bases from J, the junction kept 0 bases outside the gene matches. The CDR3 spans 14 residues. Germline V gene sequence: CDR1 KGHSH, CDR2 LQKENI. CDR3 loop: CASSPPTGYNEQFF. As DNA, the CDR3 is TGTGCCAGCTCACCACCGACAGGGTACAATGAGCAGTTCTTC.

The CDR3 protein is CASSDPSGGHNEQFF. The CDR3 region has the DNA TGTGCCAGCAGTGACCCTAGCGGGGGGCACAATGAGCAGTTCTTC. The chain recombines TRBV6-2 or TRBV6-3 with TRBJ2-1; TRBD2 agrees at 11 bases. V gave up 5 bases and J gave up 5 bases; unmatched junction bases: 5. The CDR3 runs to 15 residues. Germline V gene data show CDR1 as MNHEY and CDR2 as SVGEGT.

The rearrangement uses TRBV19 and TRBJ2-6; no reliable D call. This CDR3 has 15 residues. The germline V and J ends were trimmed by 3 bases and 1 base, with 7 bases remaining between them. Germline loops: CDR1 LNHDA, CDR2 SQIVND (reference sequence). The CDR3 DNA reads TGTGCCAGTAGTATCCCCCAGTCTGGGGCCAACGTCCTGACTTTC. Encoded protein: CASSIPQSGANVLTF.

As DNA, the CDR3 is TGTGCCAGCAGCACCTACGACAGATCCTACAATGAGCAGTTCTTC. This encodes CASSTYDRSYNEQFF. The V call is TRBV5-4, the J call TRBJ2-1, with D possibly matching TRBD1 (5 bases). This CDR3 spans 15 amino acids. Trimming left V 4 bases short and J 1 base short, with 12 bases between. Germline CDR1 SGHNT, CDR2 YYREEE (reference sequence).

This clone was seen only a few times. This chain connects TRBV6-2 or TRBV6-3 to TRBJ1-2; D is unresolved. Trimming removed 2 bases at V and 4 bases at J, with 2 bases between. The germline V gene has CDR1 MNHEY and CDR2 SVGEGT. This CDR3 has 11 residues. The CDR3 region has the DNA TGTGCCAGCAGTTACAGCTATGGCTACACCTTC. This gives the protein CASSYSYGYTF.

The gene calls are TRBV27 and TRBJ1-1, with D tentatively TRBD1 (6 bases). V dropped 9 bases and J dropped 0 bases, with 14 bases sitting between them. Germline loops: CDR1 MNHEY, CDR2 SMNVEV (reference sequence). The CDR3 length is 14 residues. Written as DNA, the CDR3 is TGTGCCAGTTCACCGGACAGACTGAACACTGAAGCTTTCTTT. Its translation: CASSPDRLNTEAFF.

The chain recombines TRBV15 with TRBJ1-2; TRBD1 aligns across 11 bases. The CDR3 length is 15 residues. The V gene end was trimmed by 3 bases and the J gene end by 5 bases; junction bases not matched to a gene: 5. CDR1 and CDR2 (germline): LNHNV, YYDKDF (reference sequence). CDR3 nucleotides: TGTGCCACCAGCAGGGACAGGGGGCTATGGTATGGCTACACCTTC. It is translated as CATSRDRGLWYGYTF.

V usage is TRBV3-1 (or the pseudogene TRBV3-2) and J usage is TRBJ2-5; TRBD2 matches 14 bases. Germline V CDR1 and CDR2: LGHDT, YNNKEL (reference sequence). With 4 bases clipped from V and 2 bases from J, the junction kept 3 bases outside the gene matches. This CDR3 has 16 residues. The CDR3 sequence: CASSPRLAGGQETQYF. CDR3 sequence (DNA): TGTGCCAGCAGCCCCCGACTAGCGGGAGGGCAAGAGACCCAGTACTTC.

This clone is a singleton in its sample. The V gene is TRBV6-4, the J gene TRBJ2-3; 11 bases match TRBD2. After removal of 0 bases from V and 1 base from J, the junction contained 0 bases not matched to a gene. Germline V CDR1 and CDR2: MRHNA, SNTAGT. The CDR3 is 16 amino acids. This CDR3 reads CASSDSSGRGTDTQYF. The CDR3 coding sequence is TGTGCCAGCAGTGACTCTAGCGGGAGGGGCACAGATACGCAGTATTTT.

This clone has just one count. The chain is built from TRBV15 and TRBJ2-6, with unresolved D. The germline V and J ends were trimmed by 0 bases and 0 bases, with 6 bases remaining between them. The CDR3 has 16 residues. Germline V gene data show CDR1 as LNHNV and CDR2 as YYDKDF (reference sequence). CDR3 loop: CATSRDQSSGANVLTF. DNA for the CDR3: TGTGCCACCAGCAGAGATCAGAGCTCTGGGGCCAACGTCCTGACTTTC.

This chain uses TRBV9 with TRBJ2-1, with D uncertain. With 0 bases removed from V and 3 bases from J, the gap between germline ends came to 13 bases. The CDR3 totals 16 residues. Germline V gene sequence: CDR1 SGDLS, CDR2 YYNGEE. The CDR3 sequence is CASSVGAATNYNEQFF. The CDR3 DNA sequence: TGTGCCAGCAGCGTAGGGGCGGCGACGAACTACAATGAGCAGTTCTTC.

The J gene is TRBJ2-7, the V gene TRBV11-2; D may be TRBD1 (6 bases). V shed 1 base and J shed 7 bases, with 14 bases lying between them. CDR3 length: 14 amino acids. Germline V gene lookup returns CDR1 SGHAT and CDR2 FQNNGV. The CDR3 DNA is TGTGCCAGCAGCTTAGTAGGGGCAGGGGAAGAGCAGTACTTC. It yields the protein CASSLVGAGEEQYF.

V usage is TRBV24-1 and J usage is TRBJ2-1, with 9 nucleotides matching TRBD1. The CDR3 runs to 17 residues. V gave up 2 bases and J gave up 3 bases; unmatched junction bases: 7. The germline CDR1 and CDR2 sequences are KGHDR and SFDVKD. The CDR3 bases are TGTGCCACCAGTGATTCAGGCCGGGACAGGGTCTACAATGAGCAGTTCTTC. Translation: CATSDSGRDRVYNEQFF.

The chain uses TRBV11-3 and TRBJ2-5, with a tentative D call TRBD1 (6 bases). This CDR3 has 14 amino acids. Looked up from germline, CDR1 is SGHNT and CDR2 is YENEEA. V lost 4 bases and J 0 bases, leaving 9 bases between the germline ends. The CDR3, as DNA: TGTGCCAGCAGCTCAGGGGCCAACCAAGAGACCCAGTACTTC. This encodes CASSSGANQETQYF.

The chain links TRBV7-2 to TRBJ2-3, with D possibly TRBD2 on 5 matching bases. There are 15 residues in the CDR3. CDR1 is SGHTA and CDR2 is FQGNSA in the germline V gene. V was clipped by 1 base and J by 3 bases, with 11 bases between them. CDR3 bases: TGTGCCAGCAGCTTAGTCGGACTTGATACAGATACGCAGTATTTT. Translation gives CASSLVGLDTDTQYF.